This note documents a single TCR beta chain sequence. This sample was included in a study of shared clonotypes between healthy human individuals. Sequenced by immunoSEQ multiplex PCR; TCRdb stores in-frame clones only, minus some. The table has around 450,000 clones, more than 75% seen once. There are 14 residues in the CDR3. Looked up from germline, CDR1 is MDHEN and CDR2 is SYDVKM. Deletions cut 6 bases from V and 1 base from J, with 12 bases between. This sequence joins TRBV28 and TRBJ1-1, with D unresolved. The sequenced sample consisted of PBMCs. The receptor's source is a woman between 40 and 55 years old in good health. Some clones in this sample may be carry-over from other donors' samples. CDR3 coding DNA: TGTGCCAGCAGCCAACCGTGGGGGAACACTGAAGCTTTCTTT. It translates to CASSQPWGNTEAFF.